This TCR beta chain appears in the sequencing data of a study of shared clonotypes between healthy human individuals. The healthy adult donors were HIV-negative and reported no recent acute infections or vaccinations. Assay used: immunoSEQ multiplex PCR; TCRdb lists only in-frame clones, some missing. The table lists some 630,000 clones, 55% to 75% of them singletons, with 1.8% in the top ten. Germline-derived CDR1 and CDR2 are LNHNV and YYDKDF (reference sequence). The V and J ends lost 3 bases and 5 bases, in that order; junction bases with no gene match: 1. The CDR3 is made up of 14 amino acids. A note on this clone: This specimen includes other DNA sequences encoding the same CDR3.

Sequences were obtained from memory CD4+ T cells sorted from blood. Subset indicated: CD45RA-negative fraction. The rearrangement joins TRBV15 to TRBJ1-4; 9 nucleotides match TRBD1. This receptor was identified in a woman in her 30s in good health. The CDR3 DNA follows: TGTGCCACCAGCAGGGACAGGGGCAATGAAAAACTGTTTTTT. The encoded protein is CATSRDRGNEKLFF.